These 15 T cell receptor beta chains share one sample of origin, sequenced in a study of cytomegalovirus exposure and HLA in healthy donors. The PCR employed 60 Vbeta primers together with 13 Jbeta primers. Method: immunoSEQ multiplex PCR; TCRdb's copy keeps in-frame clones and lacks some. This sample has 150,000 or so clones, with around 77% found just once. Sequenced material: PBMCs. The receptors were sampled from a woman in her thirties or forties in good health and CMV-seronegative.

The V gene is TRBV27, the J gene TRBJ2-3; 7 bases are a match to TRBD2. V gave up 3 bases and J gave up 0 bases; unmatched junction bases: 3. CDR3 length: 15 residues. In germline, CDR1 is MNHEY, CDR2 SMNVEV (reference sequence). CDR3 protein: CASSFFSGSTDTQYF. In DNA form, the CDR3 reads TGTGCCAGCAGTTTTTTTAGCGGGAGCACAGATACGCAGTATTTT.

J is TRBJ1-2 and V is TRBV2; D is unresolved. CDR1 is SNHLY, CDR2 FYNNEI, per germline. V gave up 7 bases and J gave up 6 bases, with 15 bases separating them. This CDR3 contains 13 residues. The CDR3 sequence: CASTYTADDGYTF. The CDR3, as DNA: TGTGCCAGCACCTACACAGCGGATGATGGCTACACCTTC.

The chain combines TRBV7-9 with TRBJ1-5; a weak D match, TRBD1 (6 bases). The V and J ends lost 0 bases and 6 bases respectively, with 9 bases between them. From germline, CDR1 is SEHNR and CDR2 FQNEAQ (reference sequence). CDR3 length equals 14 residues. The CDR3 sequence: CASSLAIGGQPQHF. The CDR3, as DNA: TGTGCCAGCAGCTTAGCGATAGGGGGTCAGCCCCAGCATTTT.

This clone appeared once. The J gene is TRBJ2-7, the V gene TRBV7-9, with TRBD1 matching over 9 bases. J lost 6 bases, V lost 2 bases, and 8 bases had no gene match. Germline V lookup: CDR1 SEHNR, CDR2 FQNEAQ (reference sequence). The CDR3 covers 15 residues. In nucleotides, the CDR3 is TGTGCCAGCAGCTTATCGGGACAGGGAGGAGGCGAGCAGTACTTC. Its protein is CASSLSGQGGGEQYF.

This clone was observed once. The V gene is TRBV5-1, the J gene TRBJ2-1; TRBD1 matches at 9 bases. The CDR3 spans 15 residues. Germline CDR1 SGHRS, CDR2 YFSETQ. J lost 10 bases, V lost 4 bases, and 12 bases had no gene match. CDR3 nucleotide sequence: TGCGCCAGCAGCATAAGACAGGGGGGAAACCGCGAGCAGTTCTTC. It yields the protein CASSIRQGGNREQFF.

The chain employs TRBV29-1 and TRBJ1-1; maybe TRBD1 (5 bases). Looked up from germline, CDR1 is SQVTM and CDR2 is ANQGSEA. The CDR3 totals 11 residues. With 7 bases removed from V and 10 bases from J, the gap between germline ends came to 16 bases. The DNA for the CDR3 is TGCAGCGCCCTAACCGGGCAGGGAGCTTTCTTT. It specifies CSALTGQGAFF.

V and J are TRBV6-5 and TRBJ2-3; 8 bases align to TRBD1. After removal of 5 bases from V and 6 bases from J, the junction contained 4 bases not matched to a gene. The CDR3 contains 13 residues. Germline assignment: CDR1 MNHEY and CDR2 SVGAGI. DNA for the CDR3: TGTGCCAGCAGTGGCAGGGGGCGCGATACGCAGTATTTT. It specifies CASSGRGRDTQYF.

The rearrangement links TRBV21-1 to TRBJ2-3; the table names TRBD2, a call not compared with the DNA. TRBV21-1 is termed a pseudogene. The CDR3 contains 15 residues. For the CDR3, the DNA is TGTGCCAGCAGGTTGACTTTATATCTCACAGATACGCAGTATTTT. This translates into CASRLTLYLTDTQYF.

The chain uses TRBV6-1 and TRBJ1-1, with a tentative D call TRBD1 (5 bases). The V end lost 2 bases, the J end lost 1 base, and 17 bases lay between the germline ends. Germline values: CDR1 MNHNS, CDR2 SASEGT. The CDR3 is 17 residues long. The CDR3: CASSEWGKGLENTEAFF. As DNA, the CDR3 is TGTGCCAGCAGTGAATGGGGGAAGGGACTAGAGAACACTGAAGCTTTCTTT.

Turning to this clone: Relative to the germline gene, one junction end is altered; a read error may explain this. The CDR3 sequence is CASSLWGTAAFF. CDR3 coding DNA: TGTGCCAGCAGCTTGTGGGGGACTGCAGCTTTCTTT. The J gene is TRBJ1-1, the V gene TRBV5-6; D might be TRBD1 (5 bases). CDR3 length equals 12 residues. Germline V gene data show CDR1 as SGHDT and CDR2 as YYEEEE.

The V and J genes are TRBV5-1 and TRBJ2-3; tentative D call: TRBD2 (6 bases). CDR3 length equals 14 residues. V lost 6 bases to trimming and J lost 6 bases, with 17 bases between them. The germline V gene encodes CDR1 SGHRS and CDR2 YFSETQ. CDR3 coding DNA: TGCGCCAGCATTGGTCCTTTCAGCGGGGATACGCAGTATTTT. Translation gives CASIGPFSGDTQYF.

The chain employs TRBV30 and TRBJ2-3; D may be TRBD2 (5 bases). Trimming took 0 bases from V and 1 from J, leaving 11 bases between them. This CDR3 spans 15 amino acids. The germline V gene has CDR1 GTSNPN and CDR2 SVGIG (reference sequence). Here the CDR3 DNA reads TGTGCCTGGAGTGTGGTCGAGAGGGGCACAGATACGCAGTATTTT. This gives the protein CAWSVVERGTDTQYF.

The rearrangement links TRBV5-6 to TRBJ1-1, with D maybe TRBD1 (5 bases). The CDR3 length is 14 residues. The germline V gene has CDR1 SGHDT and CDR2 YYEEEE. The V and J ends lost 1 base and 0 bases respectively, with 7 bases between them. The CDR3 is CASSLSQVNTEAFF. CDR3 in DNA: TGTGCCAGCAGCTTGTCACAGGTGAACACTGAAGCTTTCTTT.

The chain employs TRBV25-1 and TRBJ1-2, with unresolved D. This CDR3 is 17 amino acids long. The V and J ends lost 1 base and 6 bases respectively, with 21 bases between them. Germline CDR1 and CDR2: MGHDK and SYGVNS. CDR3 sequence reads: CASSESSFLGTEDGYTF. The CDR3 coding sequence is TGTGCCAGCAGTGAATCCTCATTTCTAGGTACCGAGGATGGCTACACCTTC.

This sequence joins TRBV19 and TRBJ1-2; tentatively, D is TRBD1 (6 bases). The CDR3 spans 16 residues. Germline V gene lookup returns CDR1 LNHDA and CDR2 SQIVND (reference sequence). V was trimmed by 3 bases and J by 6 bases, leaving 20 bases between them. The CDR3 sequence: CASSMHRAELENGYTF. CDR3 bases: TGTGCCAGTAGTATGCACAGGGCAGAATTAGAGAATGGCTACACCTTC.